This T cell receptor (beta chain) originates from a study of long-term antiretroviral therapy in people with HIV. Researchers ran immunoSEQ v3.0 at survey level. The table came from immunoSEQ multiplex PCR; TCRdb's copy has only in-frame clones and leaves some out. The table has about 28,000 clones, roughly 80% seen once. Germline V gene sequence: CDR1 LGHNA, CDR2 YSLEER. The CDR3 is 15 amino acids. V was pared by 1 base and J by 0 bases, with 10 bases between. Sequencing was performed on unsorted PBMCs, taken 0.3 years after starting antiretroviral therapy. The TCR originated in a middle-aged man with HIV. V usage is TRBV4-3 and J usage is TRBJ2-7; D is ambiguous. CDR3 residues: CASSQVPGLSYEQYF. CDR3 in DNA: TGCGCCAGCAGCCAAGTTCCCGGCCTCTCCTACGAGCAGTACTTC.